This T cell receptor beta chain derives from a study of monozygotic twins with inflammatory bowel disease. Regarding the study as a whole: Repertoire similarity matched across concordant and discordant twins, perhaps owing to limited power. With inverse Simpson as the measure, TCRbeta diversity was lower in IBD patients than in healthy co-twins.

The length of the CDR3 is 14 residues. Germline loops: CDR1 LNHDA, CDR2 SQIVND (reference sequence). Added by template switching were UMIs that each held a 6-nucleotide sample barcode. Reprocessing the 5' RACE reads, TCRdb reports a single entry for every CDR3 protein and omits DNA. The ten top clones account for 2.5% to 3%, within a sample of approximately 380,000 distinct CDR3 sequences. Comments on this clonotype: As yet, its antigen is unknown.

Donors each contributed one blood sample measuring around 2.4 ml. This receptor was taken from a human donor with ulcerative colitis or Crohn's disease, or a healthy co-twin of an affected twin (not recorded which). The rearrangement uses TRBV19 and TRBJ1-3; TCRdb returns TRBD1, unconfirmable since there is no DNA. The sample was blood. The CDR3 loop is CASSGKTAQNTIYF.